This T cell receptor (beta chain) is from a study of T cell responses to AZD1222 COVID-19 vaccine (dated by TCRdb to the early 2020s). With respect to the entire study: Because spike-specific TCR depth and breadth did not differ between the two schedules, AZD1222 recipients who got a second dose at roughly 4 weeks were pooled with those who got a second dose at roughly 12 weeks. TCR sequencing was performed for over 230 trial participants, of whom some 200 were given two doses of AZD1222 and around 25 were given two doses of MenACWY control vaccine. Trial participants were enrolled by age into 18-55, 56-69 and 70-plus year subgroups, with approximately 160, 26 and 62 TCR-sequenced participants respectively. The investigation overall reported the following: Epitopes outside the regions mutated in the B.1.351 and B.1.1.7 variants were reportedly recognized by nearly half of the unique spike-specific TCRs. After two AZD1222 doses, spike-specific TCR breadth and depth were significantly higher than at day 0 and than in MenACWY recipients. In the small 56-69-year group, the increase in depth fell short of significance, most likely because of low power. Because no day 14 peak-response samples were available, the repertoires could be characterized only after the peak T cell response. Most participants were white British and females outnumbered males, and the authors suggested that clonal diversity may have been underestimated. Only five or six AZD1222 recipients were SARS-CoV-2 seropositive at baseline, limiting conclusions about previously exposed vaccinees. The vaccine-associated CD4 TCRs covered the entire spike protein, and the dominant responses fell in regions 160-218 and 743-854.

From the cysteine up to the phenylalanine, the CDR3 has a length of 13 residues. Just the 39-base CDR3 DNA is kept, in frame starting at base 1. V is cut by 0 bases and J by 2 bases, and the space between the germline ends is 5 bases. CDR1 and CDR2 were assigned from the germline V gene (reference sequence) as SGHNT and YYREEE. In regard to this clone: Its binding antigen is unknown. Base qualities were left out, and no much larger clone turns up one base away.

Per the publication, the time point label means: baseline before first vaccination. The vaccinee samples were drawn from two UK trials, COV001 and COV002, one of which was a single-blind randomized controlled phase 2/3 trial testing AZD1222 (ChAdOx1 nCoV-19) in healthy adults. For TCRbeta chain sequencing, PBMC samples were collected from trial participants at day 0 and at day 28 after the second dose. The CDR3 regions of human TCRbeta chains were analyzed by immunosequencing. The paper's processing steps were these. TCRs in the repertoires were compared against a reference library of SARS-CoV-2-specific TCRs that had been generated with the MIRA antigen-specificity platform. Breadth meant the fraction of unique TCRs that were SARS-CoV-2-associated, whereas depth meant the fraction of total T cells that were SARS-CoV-2-associated. Using the MIRA data, every spike-specific TCR was mapped to the spike region that the TCR reacted to and assigned to either a CD4 or a CD8 class. Log10-transformed breadth and depth values were compared by one-way ANOVA with Sidak's multiple comparisons tests. TCRdb retrieved this table from immuneACCESS and kept in-frame rearrangements only. Not all clones are present; in checked studies, unresolved V genes account for under half, and no reason is known for the remainder. V, J and clone size are taken as reported in that table, and D and trimming were inferred from the DNA itself. For this sample the table gives more than 150,000 clones, of which approximately 91% were detected only once. The biggest ten clones account for approximately 0.97% of the sample.

The chain is assembled from TRBV5-4 and TRBJ1-2; too little of a D gene remains to name it. The sequence derives from an adult in good health. The sample consisted of peripheral blood, taken on day 0 of AZD1222 vaccination. The DNA is TGTGCCAGCAGCTTGGAACAGAACTATGGCTACACCTTC. It codes for CASSLEQNYGYTF.